Following are 14 T cell receptor beta chains from one sample sequenced in a study of cytomegalovirus exposure and HLA in healthy donors. Produced via immunoSEQ multiplex PCR; TCRdb's table is partial and in-frame only. The repertoire includes a few hundred thousand clones, 80% to 90% of them detected once, and about 0.91% sits in the top ten. The sample consisted of PBMCs. The receptors were gathered from a young woman in good health and CMV-seronegative.

This clone has just a few counts. The chain joins TRBV10-3 to TRBJ1-2; D remains unclear. The CDR3 totals 13 residues. Per the germline V gene, CDR1 is ENHRY and CDR2 is SYGVKD. CDR3 bases: TGTGCGACCCAACGAGTTAGGGAGGAGAGCTACACCTTC. This codes for CATQRVREESYTF.

This clone has a handful of counts. The chain uses TRBV6-6 and TRBJ2-7; D is unresolved. There are 14 residues in the CDR3. The germline V gene encodes CDR1 MNHNY and CDR2 SVGAGI (reference sequence). Trimming shortened V by 4 bases and J by 3 bases, and 13 bases separated the two germline ends. CDR3 nucleotides: TGTGCCAGCAGTTTTAGTTCCGCTAACTACGAGCAGTACTTC. Translated: CASSFSSANYEQYF.

The chain uses TRBV6-1 and TRBJ2-2; unclear D gene. Germline CDR1 MNHNS, CDR2 SASEGT. Between the trimmed V and J ends, which lost 2 bases and 2 bases, there was a span of 6 bases. This CDR3 has 14 amino acids. This chain's CDR3 is CASSEQANTGELFF. In DNA form, the CDR3 reads TGTGCCAGCAGTGAACAGGCAAACACCGGGGAGCTGTTTTTT.

The chain links TRBV5-1 to TRBJ2-7; TRBD1 agrees at 9 bases. Germline values: CDR1 SGHRS, CDR2 YFSETQ. The V and J ends lost 4 bases and 7 bases, in that order; junction bases with no gene match: 12. The length of the CDR3 is 15 residues. For the CDR3, the DNA is TGCGCCAGCAGCCCCCGGACAGGGGCGCCGGGTGAGCAGTACTTC. This codes for CASSPRTGAPGEQYF. The full variable domain, in which reference TRBV5-1 and TRBJ2-7 provide the parts outside the CDR3, is KAGVTQTPRYLIKTRGQQVTLSCSPISGHRSVSWYQQTPGQGLQFLFEYFSETQRNKGNFPGRFSGRQFSNSRSEMNVSTLELGDSALYLCASSPRTGAPGEQYFGPGTRLTVT.

The chain joins TRBV5-1 to TRBJ1-1, with a tentative D call TRBD1 (5 bases). The V end was cut by 8 bases, the J end by 1 base, with 15 bases between. The CDR3 has 14 amino acids. From germline, CDR1 is SGHRS and CDR2 YFSETQ. CDR3 residues: CASGDLRENTEAFF. CDR3 DNA sequence: TGCGCCAGTGGGGATCTCAGGGAGAACACTGAAGCTTTCTTT. Full variable domain (outside the CDR3, taken from reference TRBV5-1 and TRBJ1-1): KAGVTQTPRYLIKTRGQQVTLSCSPISGHRSVSWYQQTPGQGLQFLFEYFSETQRNKGNFPGRFSGRQFSNSRSEMNVSTLELGDSALYLCASGDLRENTEAFFGQGTRLTVV.

The V and J genes are TRBV27 and TRBJ2-4; 8 bases align to TRBD1. This CDR3 is built from 13 residues. Germline V gives CDR1 MNHEY, CDR2 SMNVEV (reference sequence). Trimming took 4 bases from V and 9 from J; bases not matched to a gene: 5. The CDR3 DNA reads as TGTGCCAGCAGTTCGACAGGGGTGGGCATTCAGTACTTC. Translation gives CASSSTGVGIQYF.

This clone was picked up many times. The CDR3: CASMWTVSYEQYF. In nucleotides, the CDR3 is TGTGCCAGCATGTGGACTGTCTCCTACGAGCAGTACTTC. The J gene is TRBJ2-7, the V gene TRBV2; D may be TRBD2 (5 bases). CDR1 SNHLY and CDR2 FYNNEI come from the germline V gene. V gave up 7 bases and J gave up 0 bases, with 10 bases separating them. This CDR3 has 13 amino acids.

This clone was counted once. This chain links TRBV28 with TRBJ1-1; TRBD1 is a possible D gene (5 bases). Deletions cut 3 bases from V and 7 bases from J, with 15 bases between. The CDR3 has 14 residues. From germline, CDR1 is MDHEN and CDR2 SYDVKM. The CDR3 spells CASSFPGRTGEAFF. The CDR3 nucleotides read TGTGCCAGCAGTTTTCCAGGGCGTACGGGTGAAGCTTTCTTT.

The J gene is TRBJ2-1, the V gene TRBV9; TRBD1 aligns across 10 bases. The CDR3 is made up of 17 amino acids. V trimming: 2 bases; J trimming: 8 bases; junction bases outside the gene matches: 13. CDR1 SGDLS and CDR2 YYNGEE come from the germline V gene. CDR3 coding DNA: TGTGCCAGCAGCGTTTCCCAACCCGGGACAGGGGACGATGAGCAGTTCTTC. Its protein is CASSVSQPGTGDDEQFF.

This clone occurred many times. The gene calls are TRBV7-6 and TRBJ1-4, with 8 bases lining up with TRBD1. This CDR3 region has 14 residues. V shed 2 bases and J 7 bases; nucleotides not matched to a gene: 3. CDR1 and CDR2 (germline): SGHVS, FNYEAQ. This CDR3 is CASSLQGAVEKLFF. CDR3 in DNA: TGTGCCAGCAGCTTACAGGGGGCGGTTGAAAAACTGTTTTTT.

The chain combines TRBV4-3 with TRBJ2-7; TRBD2 matches 8 bases. CDR3 length: 16 residues. V gave up 2 bases and J gave up 2 bases; unmatched junction bases: 8. In germline, CDR1 is LGHNA, CDR2 YSLEER. The CDR3 sequence: CASSQTTSGGPYEQYF. In nucleotides, the CDR3 is TGCGCCAGCAGCCAAACTACTAGCGGAGGCCCCTACGAGCAGTACTTC.

This rearrangement joins TRBV7-2 to TRBJ2-7, with TRBD1 matching 8 bases. The ends lost 5 bases at V and 4 bases at J; junction bases unmatched: 7. Germline CDR1 is SGHTA and CDR2 is FQGNSA. CDR3 size: 14 residues. The CDR3 reads CASSTGTGGYEQYF. CDR3 sequence (DNA): TGTGCCAGCAGCACCGGGACAGGAGGTTACGAGCAGTACTTC. The entire variable domain, with the rest obtained from reference TRBV7-2 and TRBJ2-7, is as follows: GAGVSQSPSNKVTEKGKDVELRCDPISGHTALYWYRQSLGQGLEFLIYFQGNSAPDKSGLPSDRFSAERTGGSVSTLTIQRTQQEDSAVYLCASSTGTGGYEQYFGPGTRLTVT.

This clone was recorded once. This chain joins TRBV9 and TRBJ2-3; 14 bases agree with TRBD2. J was trimmed by 6 bases and V by 3 bases; bases with no gene match: 9. Looked up from germline, CDR1 is SGDLS and CDR2 is YYNGEE. The CDR3 consists of 17 residues. This chain's CDR3 is CASSEGTSGSMGDTQYF. The DNA of the CDR3 is TGTGCCAGCAGCGAGGGGACTAGCGGGAGTATGGGGGATACGCAGTATTTT. The full variable domain, in which reference TRBV9 and TRBJ2-3 provide the parts outside the CDR3, is DSGVTQTPKHLITATGQRVTLRCSPRSGDLSVYWYQQSLDQGLQFLIQYYNGEERAKGNILERFSAQQFPDLHSELNLSSLELGDSALYFCASSEGTSGSMGDTQYFGPGTRLTVL.

The rearrangement links TRBV7-2 to TRBJ1-5; 7 bases fit TRBD1. Germline CDR1 is SGHTA and CDR2 is FQGNSA. V lost 6 bases, J lost 3 bases, and 2 bases stayed unmatched. This CDR3 spans 13 amino acids. CDR3 amino acids: CASRQGNNQPQHF. The CDR3 coding sequence is TGTGCCAGCAGACAGGGGAACAATCAGCCCCAGCATTTT.